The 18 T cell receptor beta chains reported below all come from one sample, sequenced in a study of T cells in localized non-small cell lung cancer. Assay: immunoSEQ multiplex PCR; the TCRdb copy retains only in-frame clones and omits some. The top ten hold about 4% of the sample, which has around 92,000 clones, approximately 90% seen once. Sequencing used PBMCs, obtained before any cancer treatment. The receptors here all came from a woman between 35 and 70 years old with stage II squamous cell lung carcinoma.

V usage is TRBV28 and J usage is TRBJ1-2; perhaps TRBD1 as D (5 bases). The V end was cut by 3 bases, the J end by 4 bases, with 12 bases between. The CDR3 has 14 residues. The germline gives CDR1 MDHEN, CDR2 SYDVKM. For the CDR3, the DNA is TGTGCCAGCAGTTTGGAGGGACCGATCTATGGCTACACCTTC. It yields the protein CASSLEGPIYGYTF.

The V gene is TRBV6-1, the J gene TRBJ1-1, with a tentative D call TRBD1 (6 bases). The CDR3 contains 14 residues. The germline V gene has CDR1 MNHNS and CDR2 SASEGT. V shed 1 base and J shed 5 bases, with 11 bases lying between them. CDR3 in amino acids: CASSEEGGLTEAFF. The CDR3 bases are TGTGCCAGCAGTGAAGAGGGGGGGCTTACTGAAGCTTTCTTT.

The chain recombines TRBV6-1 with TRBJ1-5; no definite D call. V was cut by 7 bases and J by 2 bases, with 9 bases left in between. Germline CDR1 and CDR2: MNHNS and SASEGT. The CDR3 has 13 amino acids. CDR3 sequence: CASTPSGNQPQHF. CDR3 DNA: TGTGCCAGCACCCCGAGCGGCAATCAGCCCCAGCATTTT.

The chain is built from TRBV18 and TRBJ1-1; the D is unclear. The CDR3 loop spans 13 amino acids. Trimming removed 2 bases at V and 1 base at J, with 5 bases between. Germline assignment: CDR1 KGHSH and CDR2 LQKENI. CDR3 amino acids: CASSPVENTEAFF. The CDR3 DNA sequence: TGTGCCAGCTCACCAGTCGAGAACACTGAAGCTTTCTTT.

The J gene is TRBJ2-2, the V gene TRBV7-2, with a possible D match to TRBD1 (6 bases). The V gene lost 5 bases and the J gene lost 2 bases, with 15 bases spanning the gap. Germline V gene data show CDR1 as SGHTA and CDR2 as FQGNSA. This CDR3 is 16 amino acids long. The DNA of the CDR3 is TGTGCCAGCAGCCTCAAGACAGGATTTAACACCGGGGAGCTGTTTTTT. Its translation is CASSLKTGFNTGELFF.

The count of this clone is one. CDR3 coding DNA: TGTGCCAGCAGTTTGAGACAGGGATCCGGGGAGCTGTTTTTT. As protein: CASSLRQGSGELFF. This chain uses TRBV27 with TRBJ2-2; 7 bases map to TRBD1. J gave up 6 bases and V 3 bases, and 4 bases lay outside the gene matches. From germline, CDR1 is MNHEY and CDR2 SMNVEV (reference sequence). CDR3 size: 14 residues.

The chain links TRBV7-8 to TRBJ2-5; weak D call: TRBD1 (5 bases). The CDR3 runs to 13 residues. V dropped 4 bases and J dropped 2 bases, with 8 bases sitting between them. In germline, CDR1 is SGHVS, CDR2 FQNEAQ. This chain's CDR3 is CASSSGFQETQYF. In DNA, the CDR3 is TGTGCCAGCAGCTCAGGGTTTCAAGAGACCCAGTACTTC.

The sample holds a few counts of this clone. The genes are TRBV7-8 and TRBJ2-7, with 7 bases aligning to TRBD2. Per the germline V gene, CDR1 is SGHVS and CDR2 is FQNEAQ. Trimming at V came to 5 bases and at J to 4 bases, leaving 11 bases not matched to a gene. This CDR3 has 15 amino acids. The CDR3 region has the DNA TGTGCCAGCAGCCCAAAAGCGGGGCGGTGGTACGAGCAGTACTTC. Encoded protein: CASSPKAGRWYEQYF.

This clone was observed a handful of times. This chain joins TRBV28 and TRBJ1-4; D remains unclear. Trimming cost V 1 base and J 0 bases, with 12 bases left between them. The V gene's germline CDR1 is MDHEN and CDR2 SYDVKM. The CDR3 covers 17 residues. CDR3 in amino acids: CASSLSLGRTTNEKLFF. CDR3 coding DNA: TGTGCCAGCAGTTTATCTTTAGGGAGGACAACTAATGAAAAACTGTTTTTT.

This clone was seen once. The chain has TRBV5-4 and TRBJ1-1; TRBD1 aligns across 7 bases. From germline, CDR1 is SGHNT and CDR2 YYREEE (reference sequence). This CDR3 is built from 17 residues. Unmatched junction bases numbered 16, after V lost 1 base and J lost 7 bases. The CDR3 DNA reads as TGTGCCAGCAGCTTGCTCCGGACAGGAGGTCGCGTTAGTGAAGCTTTCTTT. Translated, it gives CASSLLRTGGRVSEAFF.

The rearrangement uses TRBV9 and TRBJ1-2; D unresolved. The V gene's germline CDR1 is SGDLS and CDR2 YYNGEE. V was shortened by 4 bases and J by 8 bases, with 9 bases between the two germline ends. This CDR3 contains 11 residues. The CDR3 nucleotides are TGTGCCAGCAGCCCCCAAAGGGGCTACACCTTC. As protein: CASSPQRGYTF.

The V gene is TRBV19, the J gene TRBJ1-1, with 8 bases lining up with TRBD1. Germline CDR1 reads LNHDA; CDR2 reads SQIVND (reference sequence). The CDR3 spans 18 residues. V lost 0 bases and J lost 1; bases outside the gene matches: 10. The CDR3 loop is CASSIDPPGTGSNTEAFF. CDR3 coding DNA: TGTGCCAGTAGTATAGATCCTCCAGGGACAGGTTCGAACACTGAAGCTTTCTTT.

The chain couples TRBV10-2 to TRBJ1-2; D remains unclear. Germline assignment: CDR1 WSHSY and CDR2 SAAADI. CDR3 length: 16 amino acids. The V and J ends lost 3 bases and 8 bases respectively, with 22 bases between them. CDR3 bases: TGCGCCAGCAGTGACCTTTGGACGGCCTCATCGGAGGGCTACACCTTC. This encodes CASSDLWTASSEGYTF.

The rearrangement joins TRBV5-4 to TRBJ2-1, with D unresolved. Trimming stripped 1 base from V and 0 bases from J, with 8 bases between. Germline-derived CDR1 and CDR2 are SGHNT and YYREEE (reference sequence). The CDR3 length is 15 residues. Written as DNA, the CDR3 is TGTGCCAGCAGCTTGTCTTCCAGCTCCTACAATGAGCAGTTCTTC. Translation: CASSLSSSSYNEQFF.

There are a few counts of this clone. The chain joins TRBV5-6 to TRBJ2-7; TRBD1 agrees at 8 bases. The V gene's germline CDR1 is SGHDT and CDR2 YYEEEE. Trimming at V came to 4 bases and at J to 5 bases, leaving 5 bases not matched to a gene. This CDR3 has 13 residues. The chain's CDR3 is CASSRGQGNEQYF. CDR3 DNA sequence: TGTGCCAGCAGCCGCGGACAGGGTAACGAGCAGTACTTC.

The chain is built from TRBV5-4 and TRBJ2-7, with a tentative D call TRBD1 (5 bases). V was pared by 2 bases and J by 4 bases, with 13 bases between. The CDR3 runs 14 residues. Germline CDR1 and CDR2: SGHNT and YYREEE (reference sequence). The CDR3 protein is CASSFERGGYEQYF. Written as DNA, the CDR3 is TGTGCCAGCAGCTTCGAAAGGGGCGGATACGAGCAGTACTTC.

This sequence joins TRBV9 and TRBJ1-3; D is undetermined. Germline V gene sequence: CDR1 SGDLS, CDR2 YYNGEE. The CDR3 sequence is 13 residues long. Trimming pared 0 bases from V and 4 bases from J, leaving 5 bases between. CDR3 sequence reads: CASSVGPGNTIYF. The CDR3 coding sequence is TGTGCCAGCAGCGTAGGGCCGGGAAACACCATATATTTT.

This CDR3 is CASSLKRQELRDTEAFF. Here the CDR3 DNA reads TGTGCCAGCAGCTTAAAAAGACAAGAACTCCGCGACACTGAAGCTTTCTTT. This chain links TRBV7-2 with TRBJ1-1; D gene unclear. This CDR3 contains 17 residues. Trimming pared 2 bases from V and 3 bases from J, leaving 19 bases between. Per the germline V gene, CDR1 is SGHTA and CDR2 is FQGNSA.